Listed below are T cell receptor beta chains from one sample, sequenced in a study of Graves' ophthalmopathy and Graves' hyperthyroidism. TCRdb re-called the multiplex PCR reads with MiXCR, one entry per CDR3 protein. Of 500,000 to 700,000 distinct CDR3 sequences listed, 20% to 25% are singletons. The sample taken for sequencing was peripheral blood. All receptors come from a woman between 18 and 29 years old with stable Graves' hyperthyroidism. Some clones in this sample may be carry-over from other donors' samples. Both conserved end residues are part of each CDR3. A D gene is named only where the DNA matches it firmly. Size tells how often a clone was seen (once, few, many) or the class of an expanded clone, and some rows leave it out.

NA,TRBJ1-6,TRBV27,NA,TGTGCCAGCAGTTCATGGAATTCACCCCTCCACTTT,CASSSWNSPLHF
many,TRBJ1-1,TRBV28,NA,TGTGCCAGCAGTACGCCGGGACAAAGAGGGGCGGCTTTCTTT,CASSTPGQRGAAFF
many,TRBJ1-2,TRBV11-1,TRBD1,TGTGCCAGCAGCTCACTAGGGACAGGCGAAAAAACCTATGGCTACACCTTC,CASSSLGTGEKTYGYTF
NA,TRBJ2-7,TRBV5-1,NA,TGCGCCAGCAGCTTGGCCCTGGGAGGGGGGGCGAGTTACGCGCAGTACTTC,CASSLALGGGASYAQYF
many,TRBJ1-1,TRBV12-3/TRBV12-4,TRBD1,TGTGCCAGCAGTTTAGAGGGGGCACTGAACACTGAAGCTTTCTTT,CASSLEGALNTEAFF
many,TRBJ2-7,TRBV29-1,NA,TGCAGCGTTGAGATCGGGGTGGACGAGCAGTACTTC,CSVEIGVDEQYF
many,TRBJ2-2,TRBV4-1,NA,TGCGCCAGCCGGGGGGCCTGGGAAGTCAACGGGGAGCTGTTTTTT,CASRGAWEVNGELFF
few,TRBJ2-5,TRBV6-1,NA,TGTGCCAGCAGTCGGACCGAGGGGCAAGAGACCCAGTACTTC,CASSRTEGQETQYF
many,TRBJ1-2,TRBV12-3/TRBV12-4,TRBD1,TGTGCCAGCAGTTCCACAGGGGCCAGCTATGGCTACACCTTC,CASSSTGASYGYTF
many,TRBJ2-2,TRBV24-1,TRBD2,TGTGCCACCAGTGATTTGACTAGCGGGGGAACCGGGGAGCTGTTTTTT,CATSDLTSGGTGELFF
many,TRBJ1-2,TRBV6-2/TRBV6-3,NA,TGTGCCAGCAGCTCCCGCTGGGGCTACACCTTC,CASSSRWGYTF
NA,TRBJ1-2,TRBV6-5,NA,TGTGCCAGCAGTTTCCTCCGGGATCCGGGGGCCGACTATGGCTACACCTTC,CASSFLRDPGADYGYTF
many,TRBJ1-1,TRBV15,NA,TGTGCCACCAGCCCTGGACACAGGAACACTGAAGCTTTCTTT,CATSPGHRNTEAFF
many,TRBJ1-2,TRBV12-3/TRBV12-4,NA,TGTGCCAGCAGTTCGTGGGACTCCTATTATGGCTACACCTTC,CASSSWDSYYGYTF
NA,TRBJ1-2,TRBV5-6,TRBD1,TGTGCCAGCAGCTCCCCTGCCCCAGGGGGCGTGAGCTATGGCTACACCTTC,CASSSPAPGGVSYGYTF
many,TRBJ2-7,TRBV20-1,TRBD2,TGCAGTGCCAGGGGACTAGCGGCCTACGAGCAGTACTTC,CSARGLAAYEQYF
NA,TRBJ1-2,TRBV3-1,TRBD1,TGTGCCAGCAGCCAAACGGGACAGGGGAACTATGGCTACACCTTC,CASSQTGQGNYGYTF
NA,TRBJ1-3,TRBV6-1,NA,TGTGCCAGCAGTGATCACAGACCTGGGGGAAACACCATATATTTT,CASSDHRPGGNTIYF
many,TRBJ1-1,TRBV12-3/TRBV12-4,NA,TGTGCCAGCAGTTTATCAGGTCGGGGAGCTTTCTTT,CASSLSGRGAFF
many,TRBJ2-7,TRBV28,NA,TGTGCCAGCAGTTCTATTTTGTACGAGCAGTACTTC,CASSSILYEQYF
many,TRBJ2-2,TRBV2,TRBD2,TGTGCCAGCAGTGAAATGGGACTAGCCGGGGAGCTGTTTTTT,CASSEMGLAGELFF
many,TRBJ2-7,TRBV20-1,TRBD2,TGCAGTCTGGAGTCGGGGGCTAGCGGGGGTGGAGAGCAGTACTTC,CSLESGASGGGEQYF
NA,TRBJ2-5,TRBV6-1,TRBD2,TGTGCCAGCAGTCCGTCGACTAGCGAGTTTGAGACCCAGTACTTC,CASSPSTSEFETQYF
many,TRBJ1-2,TRBV12-3/TRBV12-4,NA,TGTGCCAGCAGGGACAGTGGTATTAACTATGGCTACACCTTC,CASRDSGINYGYTF
once,TRBJ1-5,TRBV6-1,NA,TGTGCCAGCAGTGAACTTCCAGGGGTTCAGCCCCAGCATTTT,CASSELPGVQPQHF